This T cell receptor beta chain was captured by sequencing in a study of glioma-infiltrating T cells after dendritic cell vaccination. Study as a whole: Samples are from glioblastoma patients in Phase I and II dendritic cell vaccine trials. Treatment, given 2003 to 2012, was autologous tumor lysate-pulsed dendritic cell vaccination. The vaccine used monocyte-derived dendritic cells pulsed overnight with autologous tumor lysate.

Specified time point: after dendritic cell vaccination, including at tumor progression/relapse. Sequencing was performed with immunoSEQ multiplex PCR; in TCRdb, only in-frame clones are kept and a portion is missing. Among 85,000 or so clones listed, around 85% were seen once. The CDR3 is 15 amino acids. V dropped 1 base and J dropped 3; count of bases not matched to a gene: 5. Germline lookup yields CDR1 MDHEN and CDR2 SYDVKM. This TCR was recovered from a human donor with glioblastoma. This chain joins TRBV28 and TRBJ2-7, with TRBD1 matching over 8 bases. The sequencing used blood, collected after dendritic cell vaccination. The CDR3 region has the DNA TGTGCCAGCAGTTTATTAGACGGGACAGGCTACGAGCAGTACTTC. Protein: CASSLLDGTGYEQYF.